Below, one T cell receptor beta chain is given with its context. The CDR3 ends on some other residue instead of the conserved phenylalanine or tryptophan, so this is likely a read error. This CDR3 is built from 17 residues. Looked up from germline, CDR1 is SGHAT and CDR2 is FQDESV (reference sequence). These data belong to a study of tumor-infiltrating lymphocytes in primary liver carcinoma. Overall study context: Tumor staging was T1-T3 N0M0; sizes spanned about 4.2 to 10 cm across.

With roughly 0.5 ug total RNA as template and a constant-region primer, TCR beta cDNA was made. The TCR beta library was amplified through three nested multiplex PCR rounds in a modified ARM-PCR procedure. The two initial PCR rounds, approximately 10 cycles each, used TRBV1-TRBV30 forward and C-beta reverse primers. TCRdb independently ran MiXCR on the multiplex PCR reads; one entry per CDR3 protein. Of fewer than 200,000 distinct CDR3 sequences listed, around 85% were seen once; the top ten hold 15% to 20%. RNA and DNA were co-extracted from approximately 20-30 mg of unsorted bulk tissue. All patients had surgically resected primary liver carcinoma. Uniformly, tumor samples exhibited a viable tumor cell fraction exceeding 85%.

The clonotype was recovered from a man in his forties or fifties with primary liver carcinoma and hepatitis B virus infection. Sequencing input: tumor tissue from primary liver carcinoma. The gene calls are TRBV11-1 and TRBJ2-4; 8 bases match TRBD2. CDR3 DNA: TGTGCCAGCAGCTTTCCCGAGAGTAGCGGGACCAAAAACACTCAGTACCTC. Amino acids: CASSFPESSGTKNTQYL.